The source of this T cell receptor (beta chain) is a study of graft-versus-host responses after intestinal transplantation. The overall study: Each patient got anti-thymocyte globulin induction, then tacrolimus and steroids for about 3 years.

Assay used: immunoSEQ multiplex PCR; TCRdb lists only in-frame clones, some missing. This table holds about 96,000 clones, roughly 89% found once. Germline V gene lookup returns CDR1 SGHKS and CDR2 YYEKEE (reference sequence). The CDR3 loop spans 14 amino acids. Concerning this clone itself: The target antigen is unknown. Compared with germline, one end of the junction differs, possibly owing to a read error.

The sample was unstimulated CD4+ T cells sorted from spleen or lymph node cells, taken before intestinal transplant. The chain couples TRBV5-5 to TRBJ1-2, with TRBD1 as a possible D gene (6 bases). This receptor was obtained from a human donor who received an intestinal transplant. The CDR3 DNA reads TGTGCCAGCAGATTGGACAGATCGAACTATGGCTACACCTTC. Protein product: CASRLDRSNYGYTF.